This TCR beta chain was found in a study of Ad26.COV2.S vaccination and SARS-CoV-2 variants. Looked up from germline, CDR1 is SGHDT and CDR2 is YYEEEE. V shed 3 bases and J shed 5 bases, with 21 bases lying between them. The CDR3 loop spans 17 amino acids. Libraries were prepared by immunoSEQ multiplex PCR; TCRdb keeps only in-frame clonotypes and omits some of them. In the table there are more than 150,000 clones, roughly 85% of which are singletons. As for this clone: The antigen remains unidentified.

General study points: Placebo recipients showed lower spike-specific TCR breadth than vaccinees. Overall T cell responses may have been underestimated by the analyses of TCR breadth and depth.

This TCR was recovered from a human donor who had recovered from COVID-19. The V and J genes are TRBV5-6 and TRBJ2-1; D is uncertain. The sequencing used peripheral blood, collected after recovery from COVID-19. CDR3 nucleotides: TGTGCCAGCAGCTATCCCGAGGTTCGCCCTAGGGACAATGAGCAGTTCTTC. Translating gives CASSYPEVRPRDNEQFF.